This T cell receptor (beta chain) came from a study of T cell responses to AZD1222 COVID-19 vaccine. Profiled with immunoSEQ multiplex PCR; TCRdb holds only in-frame clones, not every one. The sample yields fewer than 200,000 clones, roughly 90% seen once. Trimming left V 1 base short and J 5 bases short, with 15 bases between. This CDR3 is 15 amino acids long. This clone showed up just once. The TCR was taken from an adult who received the AZD1222 COVID-19 vaccine. Here the sequenced sample was peripheral blood, taken 28 days after the second AZD1222 dose. The rearrangement links TRBV5-3 to TRBJ1-2, with D perhaps TRBD1 (5 bases). TRBV5-3 qualifies as an ORF whose function is uncertain. The CDR3 DNA reads as TGTGCCAGAAGCTTGCCTCGACAGTCGGGGTATGGCTACACCTTC. Protein: CARSLPRQSGYGYTF.